The present T cell receptor beta chain was sequenced within a study of blood T cell repertoires in COVID-19. Study-level information: Acute-phase and convalescent COVID-19 samples originated in the United States, Italy and Spain. The cDNA or gDNA used as material had been derived from T cells, B-cell-depleted T cells, or PBMCs.

Looked up from germline, CDR1 is SGHRS and CDR2 is YFSETQ. Trimming pared 0 bases from V and 1 base from J, leaving 19 bases between. This CDR3 has 18 residues. In the source study's methods: Nucleated cell counts were estimated from reference gene primer amplification. The table came from immunoSEQ multiplex PCR; TCRdb's copy has only in-frame clones and leaves some out. V and J calls and clone size are as listed in that table; D and trimming were resolved from the DNA. The profile shows around 140,000 clones, approximately 86% of them singletons. The TCR comes from a man aged 70-80 years with acute or convalescent COVID-19. Input material: peripheral blood. The chain couples TRBV5-1 to TRBJ1-1, with D possibly TRBD1 on 6 matching bases. The CDR3 is CASSLGRTERHGNTEAFF. CDR3 nucleotides: TGCGCCAGCAGCTTGGGTAGGACAGAGAGACATGGGAACACTGAAGCTTTCTTT.